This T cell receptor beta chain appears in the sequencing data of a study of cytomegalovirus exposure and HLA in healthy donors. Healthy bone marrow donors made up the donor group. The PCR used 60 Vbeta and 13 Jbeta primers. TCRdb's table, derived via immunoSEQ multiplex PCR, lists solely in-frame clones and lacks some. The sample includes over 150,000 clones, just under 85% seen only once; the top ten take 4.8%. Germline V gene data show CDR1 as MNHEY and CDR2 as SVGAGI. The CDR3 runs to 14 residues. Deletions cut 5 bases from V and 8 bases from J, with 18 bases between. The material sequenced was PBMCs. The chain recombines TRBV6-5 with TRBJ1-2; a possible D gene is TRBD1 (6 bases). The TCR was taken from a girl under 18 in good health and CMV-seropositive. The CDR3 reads CASSASPTGRGYTF. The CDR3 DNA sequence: TGTGCCAGCAGTGCCTCCCCGACAGGCCGGGGCTACACCTTC.